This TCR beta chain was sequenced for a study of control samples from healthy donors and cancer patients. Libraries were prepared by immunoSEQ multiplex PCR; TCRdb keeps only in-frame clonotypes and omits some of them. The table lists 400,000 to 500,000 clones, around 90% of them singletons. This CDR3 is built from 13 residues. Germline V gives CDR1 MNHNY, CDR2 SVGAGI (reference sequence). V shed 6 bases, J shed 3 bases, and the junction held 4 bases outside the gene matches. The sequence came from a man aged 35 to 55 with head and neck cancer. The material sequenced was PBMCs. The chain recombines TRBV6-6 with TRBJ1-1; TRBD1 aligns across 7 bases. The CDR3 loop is CASSDREHTEAFF. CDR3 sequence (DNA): TGTGCCAGCAGCGACAGGGAGCACACTGAAGCTTTCTTT.